A few counts support the clone carrying this T cell receptor (beta chain). Amplification of TCR beta CDR3 regions used RNA as the template. An initial round of RT-PCR targeting the TCR CDR3 relied on the HTBI primer set. MiXCR, run by TCRdb on the multiplex PCR reads, gives a single entry per CDR3 protein. The sample records a few hundred thousand distinct CDR3 sequences, roughly 15% being singletons. Patients between 18 and 65 years old had hyperthyroidism, newly diagnosed and lasting under 2 months. Exclusion of a patient resulted from uncontrolled infection, other autoimmune disease, pregnancy or lactation. Used for diagnoses were clinical symptoms, serum thyroxine and TRAb, thyroid ultrasound and orbital computed tomography. These data originate in a study of T cells in Graves' hyperthyroidism and ophthalmopathy. Study information: Specimen type is peripheral blood, collected at initial diagnosis prior to any treatment.

The CDR3 length is 12 residues. V was cut by 0 bases and J by 10 bases, with 8 bases left in between. In germline, CDR1 is SGHRS, CDR2 YFSETQ. The TCR originated in a woman aged 40 to 49 with Graves' hyperthyroidism that later progressed to Graves' ophthalmopathy. The rearrangement joins TRBV5-1 to TRBJ2-1; D remains unclear. The sample was blood. The CDR3 protein is CASSLGGLEQFF. The CDR3 nucleotides read TGCGCCAGCAGCTTGGGTGGTCTAGAGCAGTTCTTC. Drawing the rest from reference TRBV5-1 and TRBJ2-1, the complete variable domain is KAGVTQTPRYLIKTRGQQVTLSCSPISGHRSVSWYQQTPGQGLQFLFEYFSETQRNKGNFPGRFSGRQFSNSRSEMNVSTLELGDSALYLCASSLGGLEQFFGPGTRLTVL.